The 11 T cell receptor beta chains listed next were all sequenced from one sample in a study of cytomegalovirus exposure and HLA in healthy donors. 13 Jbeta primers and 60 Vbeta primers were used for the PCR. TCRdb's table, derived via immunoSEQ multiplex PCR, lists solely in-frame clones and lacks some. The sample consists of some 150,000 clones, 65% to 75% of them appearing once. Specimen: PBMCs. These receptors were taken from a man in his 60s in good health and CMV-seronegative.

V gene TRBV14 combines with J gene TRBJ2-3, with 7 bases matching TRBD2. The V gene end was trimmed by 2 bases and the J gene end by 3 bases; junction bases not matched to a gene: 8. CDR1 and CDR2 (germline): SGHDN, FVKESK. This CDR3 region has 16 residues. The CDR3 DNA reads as TGTGCCAGCAGCCAATTGGGCGGGAGTTTTACAGATACGCAGTATTTT. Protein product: CASSQLGGSFTDTQYF.

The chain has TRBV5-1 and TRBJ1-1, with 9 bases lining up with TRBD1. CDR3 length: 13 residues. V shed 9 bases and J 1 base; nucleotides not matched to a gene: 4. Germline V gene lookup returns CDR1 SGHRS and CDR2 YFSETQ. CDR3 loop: CATVTGGNTEAFF. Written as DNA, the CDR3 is TGCGCCACCGTGACAGGGGGGAACACTGAAGCTTTCTTT.

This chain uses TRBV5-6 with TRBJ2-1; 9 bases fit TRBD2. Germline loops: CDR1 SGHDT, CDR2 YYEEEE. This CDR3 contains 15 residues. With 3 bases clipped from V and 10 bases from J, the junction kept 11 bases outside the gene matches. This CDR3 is CASSSPVGSGGEQFF. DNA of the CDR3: TGTGCCAGCAGCTCGCCAGTAGGTAGCGGGGGAGAGCAGTTCTTC.

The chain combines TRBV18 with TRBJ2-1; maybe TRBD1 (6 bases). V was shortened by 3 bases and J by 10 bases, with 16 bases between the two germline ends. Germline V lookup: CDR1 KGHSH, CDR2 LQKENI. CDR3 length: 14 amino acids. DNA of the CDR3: TGTGCCAGCTCACCTTTACACAGGGAGAGCGAGCAGTTCTTC. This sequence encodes CASSPLHRESEQFF.

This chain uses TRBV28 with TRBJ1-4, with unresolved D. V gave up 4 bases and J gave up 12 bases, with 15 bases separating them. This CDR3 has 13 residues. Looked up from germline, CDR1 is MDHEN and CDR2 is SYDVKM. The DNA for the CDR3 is TGTGCCAGCAGTTCACCTGCCCGGGTCCAACTGTTTTTT. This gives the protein CASSSPARVQLFF.

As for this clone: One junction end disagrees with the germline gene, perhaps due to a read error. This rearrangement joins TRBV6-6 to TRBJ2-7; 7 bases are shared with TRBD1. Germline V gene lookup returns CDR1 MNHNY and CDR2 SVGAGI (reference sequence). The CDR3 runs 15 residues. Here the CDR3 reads CASSYYPGQSYEQYF. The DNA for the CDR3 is TGTGCCAGCAGCTACTACCCGGGACAGAGCTACGAGCAGTACTTC.

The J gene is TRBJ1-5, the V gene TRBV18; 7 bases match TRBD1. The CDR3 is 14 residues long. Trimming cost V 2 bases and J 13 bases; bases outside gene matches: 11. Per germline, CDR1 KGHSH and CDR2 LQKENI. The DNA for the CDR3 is TGTGCCAGCTCACCATCAACGGGTGGGACAGAGCAGCATTTT. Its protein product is CASSPSTGGTEQHF.

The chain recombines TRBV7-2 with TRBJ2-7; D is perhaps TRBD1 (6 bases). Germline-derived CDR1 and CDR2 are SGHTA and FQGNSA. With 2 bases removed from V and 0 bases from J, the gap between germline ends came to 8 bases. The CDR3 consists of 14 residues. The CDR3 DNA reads TGTGCCAGCAGCTTAAACAGGGACTCCTACGAGCAGTACTTC. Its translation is CASSLNRDSYEQYF.

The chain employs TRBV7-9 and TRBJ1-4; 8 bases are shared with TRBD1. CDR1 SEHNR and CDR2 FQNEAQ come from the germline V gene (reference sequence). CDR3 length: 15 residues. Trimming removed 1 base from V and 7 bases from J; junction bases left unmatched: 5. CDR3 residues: CASSLVGQAGEKLFF. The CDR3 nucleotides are TGTGCCAGCAGCTTAGTGGGACAGGCGGGTGAAAAACTGTTTTTT.

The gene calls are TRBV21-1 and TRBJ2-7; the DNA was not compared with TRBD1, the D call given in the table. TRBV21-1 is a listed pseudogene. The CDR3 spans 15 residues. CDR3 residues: CASSKLRKGSYEQYF. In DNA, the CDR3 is TGTGCCAGCAGCAAACTGCGGAAGGGGTCCTACGAGCAGTACTTC.

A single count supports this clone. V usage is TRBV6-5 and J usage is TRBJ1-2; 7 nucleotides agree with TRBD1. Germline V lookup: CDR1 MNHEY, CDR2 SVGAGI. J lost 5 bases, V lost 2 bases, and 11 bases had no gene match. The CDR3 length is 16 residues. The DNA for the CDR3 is TGTGCCAGCAGTTACCGGCAGGGGGATTTCGTTTATGGCTACACCTTC. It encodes CASSYRQGDFVYGYTF.